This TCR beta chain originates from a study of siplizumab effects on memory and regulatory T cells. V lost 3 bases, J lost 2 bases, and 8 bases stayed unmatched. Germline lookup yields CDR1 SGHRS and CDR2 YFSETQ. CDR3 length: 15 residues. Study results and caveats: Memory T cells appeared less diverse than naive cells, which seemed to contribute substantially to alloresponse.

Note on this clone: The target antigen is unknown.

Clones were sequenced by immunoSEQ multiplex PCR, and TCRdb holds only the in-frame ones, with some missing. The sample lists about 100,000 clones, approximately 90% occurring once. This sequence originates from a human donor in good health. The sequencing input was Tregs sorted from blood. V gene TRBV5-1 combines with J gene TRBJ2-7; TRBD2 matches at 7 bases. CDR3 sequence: CASSYTSAPTYEQYF. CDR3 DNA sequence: TGCGCCAGCAGCTATACTAGCGCTCCGACCTACGAGCAGTACTTC.